This T cell receptor beta chain was observed in a study of Ad26.COV2.S vaccination and SARS-CoV-2 variants. Study details: Intramuscularly, Ad26.COV2.S was given either once or twice, 56 days apart. Study findings and constraints: Spike-specific TCR breadth was greater after Ad26.COV2.S than placebo. Vaccinees reportedly had broad spike-specific CD8+ and CD4+ T cell responses.

The treatment is: some 19 received Ad26.COV2.S at low or high dose, single or two shots; a few received placebo; per-sample allocation not given. Sampling happened 63 days after the first vaccine or placebo injection. Donor was an adult aged 18-55 years in Boston. Generated by immunoSEQ multiplex PCR, the TCRdb table keeps only in-frame clones and is missing some. The data hold hundreds of thousands of clones, with approximately 88% observed a single time. Germline V gene data show CDR1 as KGHDR and CDR2 as SFDVKD. The CDR3 runs to 17 residues. J was trimmed by 7 bases and V by 4 bases; bases with no gene match: 10. This clone was seen only once. Its target is not known.

The chain is built from TRBV24-1 and TRBJ2-2, with 11 bases lining up with TRBD2. The source is a person between 18 and 59 years old who received the Ad26.COV2.S COVID-19 vaccine or a placebo. Material: peripheral blood, obtained in a trial of Ad26.COV2.S vaccine versus placebo. CDR3 bases: TGTGCCACCAGTGACCATAGCGGGAGGGCCGAGGGCGGGGAGCTGTTTTTT. Protein: CATSDHSGRAEGGELFF.